This T cell receptor beta chain was captured by sequencing in a study of cytomegalovirus exposure and HLA in healthy donors. As concerns this clone: Its antigen is not identified.

The PCR made use of 60 Vbeta and 13 Jbeta primers. This table comes from immunoSEQ multiplex PCR, and its TCRdb copy is limited to in-frame clones, with some not included. The data contain roughly 110,000 clones, around 77% of them singletons. Germline V gene sequence: CDR1 LNHNV, CDR2 YYDKDF (reference sequence). V shed 0 bases and J 3 bases; nucleotides not matched to a gene: 10. CDR3 length: 18 amino acids. Findings and caveats of the study: Most observed TCR sequences were rare, whereas some public TCRs were detected in many donors. Later examination showed HLA-associated TCR beta chains had greater clonal expansion than equally common others. Rates of TCR association differed by HLA locus in a later analysis, with DRB1 highest and HLA-C lowest. Reported performance of the classifier showed diagnosis of cytomegalovirus status with high specificity and sensitivity.

This clonotype originated in a male donor in good health and CMV-seronegative. The J gene is TRBJ2-7, the V gene TRBV15, with 11 bases matching TRBD2. Input material: PBMCs. CDR3 residues: CATSRDSPGLAANYEQYF. Written as DNA, the CDR3 is TGTGCCACCAGCAGAGACAGCCCGGGACTAGCGGCCAACTACGAGCAGTACTTC. Full variable domain (remainder filled in from reference TRBV15 and TRBJ2-7): DAMVIQNPRYQVTQFGKPVTLSCSQTLNHNVMYWYQQKSSQAPKLLFHYYDKDFNNEADTPDNFQSRRPNTSFCFLDIRSPGLGDTAMYLCATSRDSPGLAANYEQYFGPGTRLTVT.